Below are 2 T cell receptor beta chains sequenced from a single sample in a study of blood T cell repertoires in COVID-19 (dated by TCRdb to about 2020). Library generation was performed with the immunoSEQ multiplex PCR assay. TCRdb obtained this table from immuneACCESS and retained in-frame rearrangements with V and J assigned. These tables miss some clones; where compared with another copy, unresolved V genes account for less than half of the shortfall, and the remainder is unexplained. The sample table shows around 100,000 clones, and roughly four fifths are seen once. Together, the top ten hold 4.8% of the sample. The sequencing sample was made of peripheral blood. The receptors derive from a man between 60 and 70 years old with acute or convalescent COVID-19.

The CDR3 reads CASSPGGFYNEQFF. DNA of the CDR3: TGCGCCAGCAGCCCCGGGGGATTTTACAATGAGCAGTTCTTC. J is TRBJ2-1 and V is TRBV5-1, with D possibly TRBD2 on 6 matching bases. The germline CDR1 and CDR2 sequences are SGHRS and YFSETQ. The CDR3 covers 14 residues. V was shortened by 4 bases and J by 4 bases, with 12 bases between the two germline ends.

This clone was counted between two and nine times. The J gene is TRBJ1-1, the V gene TRBV7-6; D not resolved. This CDR3 is built from 15 residues. Germline CDR1 reads SGHVS; CDR2 reads FNYEAQ. V lost 6 bases, J lost 2 bases, and 16 bases lay in between. As DNA, the CDR3 is TGTGCCAGCAGTCCCAGCGGCGGGATCAACACTGAAGCTTTCTTT. Protein product: CASSPSGGINTEAFF.